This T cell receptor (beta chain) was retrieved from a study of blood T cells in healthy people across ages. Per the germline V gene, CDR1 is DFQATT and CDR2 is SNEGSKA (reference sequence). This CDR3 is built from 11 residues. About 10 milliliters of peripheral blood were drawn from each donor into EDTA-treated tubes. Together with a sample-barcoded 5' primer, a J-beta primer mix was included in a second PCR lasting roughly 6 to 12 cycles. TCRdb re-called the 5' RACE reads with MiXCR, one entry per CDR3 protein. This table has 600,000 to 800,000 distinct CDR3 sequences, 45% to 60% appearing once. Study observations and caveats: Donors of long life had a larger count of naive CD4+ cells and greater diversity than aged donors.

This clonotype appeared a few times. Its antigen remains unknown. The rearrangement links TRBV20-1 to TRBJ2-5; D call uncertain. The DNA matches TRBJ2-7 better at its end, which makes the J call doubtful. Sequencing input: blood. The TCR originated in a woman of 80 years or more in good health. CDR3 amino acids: CSARTPGEQYF. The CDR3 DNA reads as TGCAGTGCTAGGACTCCCGGCGAGCAGTACTTC.